A selection of T cell receptor beta chains follows, all from one sample in a study of blood T cell repertoires in COVID-19. Assay used: immunoSEQ multiplex PCR; TCRdb lists only in-frame clones, some missing. The sample holds roughly 230,000 clones, around four fifths seen once. Sequencing was performed on peripheral blood. The receptors come from a woman in her sixties or seventies with active or convalescent COVID-19. Each CDR3 is given with its conserved first and last residue. A D gene is named only where the DNA matches it firmly. Size values are once, few and many counts, or a class for expanded clones, and some rows have none.

J gene	D gene	clone size	V gene	CDR3 DNA	CDR3 protein
TRBJ2-7	NA	once	TRBV19	TGTGCCAGTAGTGTCACAGGGACCTACGAGCAGTACTTC	CASSVTGTYEQYF
TRBJ2-1	NA	NA	TRBV7-9	TGTGCCAGCGCGGGGAAAGAGCGGGCTGAGCAGTTCTTC	CASAGKERAEQFF
TRBJ1-4	NA	NA	TRBV2	TGTGCCAGCAGTAAAAGGGACACCCCAACTAATGAAAAACTGTTTTTT	CASSKRDTPTNEKLFF
TRBJ2-3	TRBD2	once	TRBV7-9	TGTGCCAGCAGCCAAGGGACTAGCGTGGGCACAGATACGCAGTATTTT	CASSQGTSVGTDTQYF
TRBJ1-4	NA	NA	TRBV19	TGTGCCAGTAGTCTGCAAGGGGCTTCTAATGAAAAACTGTTTTTT	CASSLQGASNEKLFF
TRBJ1-2	NA	NA	TRBV12-3/TRBV12-4	TGTGCCAGCAGTTCAAACTATGGCTACACCTTC	CASSSNYGYTF
TRBJ2-7	TRBD1	few	TRBV7-9	TGTGCCTCCGGGACAGGCTACTCCTACGAGCAGTACTTC	CASGTGYSYEQYF
TRBJ1-4	TRBD1	NA	TRBV19	TGTGCCAGTAGTACGACAGGGCTTAATGAAAAACTGTTTTTT	CASSTTGLNEKLFF
TRBJ1-3	NA	NA	TRBV7-9	TGTGCCAGCAGCCAGGGCACCGACAGTCTCTCTGGAAACACCATATATTTT	CASSQGTDSLSGNTIYF
TRBJ2-2	TRBD1	NA	TRBV24-1	TGTGCCACCAGTGATTTTACAGGGGCTGGGTTCGCCGGGGAGCTGTTTTTT	CATSDFTGAGFAGELFF
TRBJ2-5	NA	NA	TRBV5-6	TGTGCCAGCAGCGCGGACAGCCAAGAGACCCAGTACTTC	CASSADSQETQYF
TRBJ1-3	NA	NA	TRBV11-2	TGTGCCAGCAGCTCCGGACAGGGAAACACCATATATTTT	CASSSGQGNTIYF
TRBJ1-5	TRBD1	NA	TRBV6-5	TGTGCCAGTACTTCCGGGACAGGGTTTTATCAGCCCCAGCATTTT	CASTSGTGFYQPQHF
TRBJ2-5	TRBD2	NA	TRBV30	TGTGCCTGGAGTGTTCCTTTTCTAGCGGGGCCTAAGGAGACCCAGTACTTC	CAWSVPFLAGPKETQYF